These 5 T cell receptor beta chains came from one sample sequenced in a study of beta chain features in type 1 diabetes. The entirety of the isolated RNA underwent reverse transcription, so expressed TCRB transcripts were sequenced. Sequenced by immunoSEQ multiplex PCR; TCRdb stores in-frame clones only, minus some. The table has roughly 400,000 clones, around 15% seen once. Sequences were obtained from naive CD4+ T cells from blood. The source of these receptors is a woman aged 18-29 years in good health.

This chain links TRBV27 with TRBJ2-1; 13 bases line up with TRBD2. V gave up 10 bases and J gave up 4 bases; unmatched junction bases: 19. CDR1 and CDR2 (germline): MNHEY, SMNVEV (reference sequence). This CDR3 comprises 19 residues. CDR3: CATWTSGRGRGRRYNEQFF. CDR3 coding DNA: TGTGCCACCTGGACTAGCGGGAGAGGACGGGGCCGACGTTACAATGAGCAGTTCTTC.

The rearrangement links TRBV7-9 to TRBJ2-3; D possibly corresponds to TRBD2 (5 bases). The CDR3 is made up of 14 amino acids. V lost 1 base and J 1 base, leaving 6 bases between the germline ends. Germline V CDR1 and CDR2: SEHNR, FQNEAQ (reference sequence). The CDR3 is CASSLEGGTDTQYF. CDR3 coding DNA: TGTGCCAGCAGCTTAGAGGGAGGCACAGATACGCAGTATTTT. Using reference TRBV7-9 and TRBJ2-3 for the parts outside the CDR3, the full variable domain is DTGVSQNPRHKITKRGQNVTFRCDPISEHNRLYWYRQTLGQGPEFLTYFQNEAQLEKSRLLSDRFSAERPKGSFSTLEIQRTEQGDSAMYLCASSLEGGTDTQYFGPGTRLTVL.

This clone was detected only a few times. V usage is TRBV7-9 and J usage is TRBJ2-1; a weak D match, TRBD2 (6 bases). This CDR3 has 16 residues. V lost 4 bases to trimming and J lost 0 bases, with 13 bases between them. The germline CDR1 and CDR2 sequences are SEHNR and FQNEAQ (reference sequence). The CDR3 protein is CASSSPSVSSYNEQFF. CDR3 in DNA: TGTGCCAGCAGCTCTCCTAGCGTAAGCTCCTACAATGAGCAGTTCTTC. Together with reference TRBV7-9 and TRBJ2-1, the CDR3 gives the full variable domain: DTGVSQNPRHKITKRGQNVTFRCDPISEHNRLYWYRQTLGQGPEFLTYFQNEAQLEKSRLLSDRFSAERPKGSFSTLEIQRTEQGDSAMYLCASSSPSVSSYNEQFFGPGTRLTVL.

The chain has TRBV7-9 and TRBJ2-6, with 8 bases that match TRBD1. Per germline, CDR1 SEHNR and CDR2 FQNEAQ (reference sequence). This CDR3 spans 15 amino acids. After removal of 4 bases from V and 4 bases from J, the junction contained 3 bases not matched to a gene. The CDR3 here is CASSSTGVGANVLTF. CDR3 coding DNA: TGTGCCAGCAGCTCGACAGGGGTCGGGGCCAACGTCCTGACTTTC.

This chain uses TRBV30 with TRBJ1-1; 7 nucleotides agree with TRBD1. The CDR3 is 14 residues long. The germline CDR1 and CDR2 sequences are GTSNPN and SVGIG (reference sequence). V was pared by 0 bases and J by 6 bases, with 7 bases of the junction left unmatched. CDR3 nucleotides: TGTGCCTGGAGTGTAGGGCAGGGGGTCTCTGAAGCTTTCTTT. As protein: CAWSVGQGVSEAFF.